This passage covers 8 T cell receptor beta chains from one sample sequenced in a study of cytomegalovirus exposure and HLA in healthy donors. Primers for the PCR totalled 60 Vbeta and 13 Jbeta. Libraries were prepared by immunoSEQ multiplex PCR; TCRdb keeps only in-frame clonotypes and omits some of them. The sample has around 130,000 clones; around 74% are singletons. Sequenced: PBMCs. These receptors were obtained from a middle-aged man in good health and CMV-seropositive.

CDR3 sequence (DNA): TGTGCCAGCAGTCGGCAGGGTCCCATGAACACTGAAGCTTTCTTT. Translation: CASSRQGPMNTEAFF. V and J are TRBV2 and TRBJ1-1, with a possible D match to TRBD1 (5 bases). V lost 5 bases, J lost 0 bases, and 13 bases lay in between. CDR3 length: 15 residues. CDR1 and CDR2 (germline): SNHLY, FYNNEI.

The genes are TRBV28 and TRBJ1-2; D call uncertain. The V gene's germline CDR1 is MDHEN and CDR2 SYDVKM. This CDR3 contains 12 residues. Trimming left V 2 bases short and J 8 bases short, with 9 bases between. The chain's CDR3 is CASSLGQRGYTF. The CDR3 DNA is TGTGCCAGCAGTTTAGGGCAGAGAGGCTACACCTTC.

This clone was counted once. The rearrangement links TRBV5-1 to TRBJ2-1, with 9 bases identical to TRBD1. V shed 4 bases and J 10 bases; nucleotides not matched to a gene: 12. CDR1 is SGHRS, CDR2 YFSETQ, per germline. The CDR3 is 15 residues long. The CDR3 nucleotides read TGCGCCAGCAGCGGCGGGACAGGGCGAAGTGAGGAGCAGTTCTTC. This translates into CASSGGTGRSEEQFF. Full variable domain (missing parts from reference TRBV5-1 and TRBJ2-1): KAGVTQTPRYLIKTRGQQVTLSCSPISGHRSVSWYQQTPGQGLQFLFEYFSETQRNKGNFPGRFSGRQFSNSRSEMNVSTLELGDSALYLCASSGGTGRSEEQFFGPGTRLTVL.

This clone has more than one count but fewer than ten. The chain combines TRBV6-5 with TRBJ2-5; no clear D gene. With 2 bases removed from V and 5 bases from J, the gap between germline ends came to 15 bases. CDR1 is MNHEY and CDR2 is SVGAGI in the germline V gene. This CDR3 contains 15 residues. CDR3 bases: TGTGCCAGCAGTTACGGTTACGAAGAACGGGAGACCCAGTACTTC. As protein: CASSYGYEERETQYF.

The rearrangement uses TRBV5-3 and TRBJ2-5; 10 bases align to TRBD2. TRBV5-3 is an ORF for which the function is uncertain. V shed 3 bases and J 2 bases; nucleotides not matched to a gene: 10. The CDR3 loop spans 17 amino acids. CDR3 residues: CARSSLPLAGDQETQYF. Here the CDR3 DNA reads TGTGCCAGAAGCTCCCTCCCGCTAGCGGGAGATCAAGAGACCCAGTACTTC.

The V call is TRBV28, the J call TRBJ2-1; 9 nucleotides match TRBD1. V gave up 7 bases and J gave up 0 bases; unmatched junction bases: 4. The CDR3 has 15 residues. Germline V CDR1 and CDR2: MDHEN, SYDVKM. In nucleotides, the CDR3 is TGTGCCAGCAAGCCACAGGGGGCCTCCTACAATGAGCAGTTCTTC. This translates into CASKPQGASYNEQFF.

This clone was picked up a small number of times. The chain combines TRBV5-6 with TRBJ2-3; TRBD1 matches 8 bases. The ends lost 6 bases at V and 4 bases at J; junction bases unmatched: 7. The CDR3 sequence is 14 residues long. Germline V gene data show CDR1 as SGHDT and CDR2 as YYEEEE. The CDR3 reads CASTWTGWPDTQYF. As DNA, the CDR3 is TGTGCCAGCACCTGGACAGGGTGGCCAGATACGCAGTATTTT. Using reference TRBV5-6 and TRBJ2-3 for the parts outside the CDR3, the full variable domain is DAGVTQSPTHLIKTRGQQVTLRCSPKSGHDTVSWYQQALGQGPQFIFQYYEEEERQRGNFPDRFSGHQFPNYSSELNVNALLLGDSALYLCASTWTGWPDTQYFGPGTRLTVL.

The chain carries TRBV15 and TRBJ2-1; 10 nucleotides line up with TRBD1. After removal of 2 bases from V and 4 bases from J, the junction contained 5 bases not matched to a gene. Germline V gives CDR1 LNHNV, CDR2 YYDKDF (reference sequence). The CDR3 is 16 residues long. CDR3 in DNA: TGTGCCACCAGCAGACGACAGGGGGCGAGGTACAATGAGCAGTTCTTC. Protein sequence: CATSRRQGARYNEQFF. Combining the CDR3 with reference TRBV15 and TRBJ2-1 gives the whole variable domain DAMVIQNPRYQVTQFGKPVTLSCSQTLNHNVMYWYQQKSSQAPKLLFHYYDKDFNNEADTPDNFQSRRPNTSFCFLDIRSPGLGDTAMYLCATSRRQGARYNEQFFGPGTRLTVL.